Shown below are 15 T cell receptor beta chains from a single sample sequenced in a study of blood T cells in healthy people across ages. Together with a sample-barcoded 5' primer, a J-beta primer mix was included in a second PCR lasting roughly 6 to 12 cycles. MiXCR, run by TCRdb on the 5' RACE reads, gives a single entry per CDR3 protein. The sample yields fewer than 800,000 distinct CDR3 sequences, around a fifth seen once. Sequencing was done on a sample of blood. The receptors stem from a man between 70 and 80 years old in good health.

CDR3 region: CASSPGRSTDTQYF. Written as DNA, the CDR3 is TGTGCCAGCTCACCAGGGAGGAGCACAGATACGCAGTATTTT. This chain uses TRBV18 with TRBJ2-3; tentative D call: TRBD2 (6 bases). V lost 2 bases and J lost 0, with 6 bases in between. Germline assignment: CDR1 KGHSH and CDR2 LQKENI. The CDR3 has 14 residues. Together with reference TRBV18 and TRBJ2-3, the CDR3 gives the full variable domain: NAGVMQNPRHLVRRRGQEARLRCSPMKGHSHVYWYRQLPEEGLKFMVYLQKENIIDESGMPKERFSAEFPKEGPSILRIQQVVRGDSAAYFCASSPGRSTDTQYFGPGTRLTVL.

This clonotype occurred many times. The rearrangement joins TRBV29-1 to TRBJ1-1; a weak D match, TRBD1 (5 bases). Trimming left V 4 bases short and J 10 bases short, with 10 bases between. The CDR3 consists of 10 residues. The germline gives CDR1 SQVTM, CDR2 ANQGSEA. The CDR3 sequence: CSVVEDTAFF. The CDR3 nucleotides are TGCAGCGTTGTGGAGGACACAGCTTTCTTT.

The J gene is TRBJ2-2, the V gene TRBV7-2; D may be TRBD1 or TRBD2 (5 bases each). The V and J ends lost 6 bases and 1 base respectively, with 18 bases between them. The CDR3 runs to 17 residues. CDR1 and CDR2 (germline): SGHTA, FQGNSA. This chain's CDR3 is CASRIRGGNRNTGELFF. The CDR3 DNA follows: TGTGCCAGCAGGATCCGGGGCGGTAATAGGAACACCGGGGAGCTGTTTTTT.

The chain employs TRBV30 and TRBJ1-6; unclear D gene. This CDR3 spans 13 amino acids. With 2 bases removed from V and 9 bases from J, the gap between germline ends came to 11 bases. Germline CDR1 is GTSNPN and CDR2 is SVGIG (reference sequence). CDR3 loop: CAWSTAGFSPLHF. CDR3 bases: TGTGCCTGGAGTACGGCAGGCTTTTCACCCCTCCACTTT.

In this sample, this clonotype turned up a few times. The rearrangement uses TRBV6-2 or TRBV6-3 and TRBJ2-1; 9 nucleotides line up with TRBD2. J lost 0 bases, V lost 5 bases, and 5 bases had no gene match. This CDR3 spans 16 amino acids. Looked up from germline, CDR1 is MNHEY and CDR2 is SVGEGT. CDR3 sequence reads: CASSTASGISYNEQFF. The CDR3 DNA follows: TGTGCCAGCAGTACGGCTAGCGGGATCTCCTACAATGAGCAGTTCTTC.

The CDR3: CASSLYPGALYTEAFF. The CDR3 DNA is TGTGCCAGCAGCTTATACCCGGGGGCCCTTTACACTGAAGCTTTCTTT. The rearrangement uses TRBV7-3 and TRBJ1-1, with D maybe TRBD1 (6 bases). V dropped 2 bases and J dropped 3 bases, with 16 bases sitting between them. The germline gives CDR1 SGHTA, CDR2 FQGTGA. The CDR3 length is 16 residues.

V is TRBV18 and J is TRBJ2-5; unclear D gene. The germline CDR1 and CDR2 sequences are KGHSH and LQKENI. CDR3 length: 12 residues. The V end was cut by 2 bases, the J end by 5 bases, with 6 bases between. The CDR3 nucleotides are TGTGCCAGCTCACCAATGGGGGAGACCCAGTACTTC. Residues: CASSPMGETQYF.

About this clonotype itself: One end of the junction does not line up with germline, which may come from a read error. This chain connects TRBV27 to TRBJ2-5; D is possibly TRBD1 (6 bases). This CDR3 has 14 residues. Germline V gene data show CDR1 as MNHEY and CDR2 as SMNVEV (reference sequence). For the CDR3, the DNA is TGTGCCTGCAGTCAGAGACAGGTCCAAGAGACCCAGTACTTC. Its protein product is CACSQRQVQETQYF.

The rearrangement joins TRBV9 to TRBJ2-3, with TRBD2 identical over 11 bases. Germline V gene data show CDR1 as SGDLS and CDR2 as YYNGEE. This CDR3 has 16 amino acids. With 4 bases clipped from V and 4 bases from J, the junction kept 8 bases outside the gene matches. The CDR3 here is CASSKTSGIIADTQYF. The CDR3 nucleotides read TGTGCCAGCAGCAAGACTAGCGGGATTATCGCAGATACGCAGTATTTT.

The CDR3 spells CASRGLAGGEDTQYF. CDR3 in DNA: TGTGCCAGCAGGGGACTAGCGGGAGGGGAAGATACGCAGTATTTT. The chain uses TRBV12-3 or TRBV12-4 and TRBJ2-3; 16 nucleotides match TRBD2. This CDR3 has 15 residues. The ends lost 6 bases at V and 5 bases at J; junction bases unmatched: 2.

The sample holds a few counts of this clonotype. The V call is TRBV13, the J call TRBJ2-5; 9 bases align to TRBD1. TRBJ2-7 matches the DNA end more closely, so the J call is doubtful. The CDR3 runs to 14 residues. Germline V lookup: CDR1 PRHDT, CDR2 FYEKMQ (reference sequence). CDR3 sequence reads: CASSRRTGDYEQYF. CDR3 coding DNA: TGTGCCAGCAGCCGGCGGACAGGGGACTACGAGCAGTACTTC.

The CDR3 region has the DNA TGTGCCAGCAGCCCGGGTTCGGGGCTACCCGGGGAGCTGTTTTTT. Its protein product is CASSPGSGLPGELFF. This chain joins TRBV3-1 and TRBJ2-2; D possibly matches TRBD1 or TRBD2 (5 bases each). Trimming removed 4 bases from V and 6 bases from J, with 15 bases in between. Germline-derived CDR1 and CDR2 are LGHDT and YNNKEL (reference sequence). The CDR3 runs to 15 residues.

This clonotype was counted a few times. The chain uses TRBV28 and TRBJ1-5; TRBD1 might be the D (5 bases). Germline lookup yields CDR1 MDHEN and CDR2 SYDVKM. The CDR3 is 14 amino acids. Trimming removed 2 bases from V and 7 bases from J, with 12 bases in between. The CDR3 region has the DNA TGTGCCAGCAGTTTAAATGAGGGGTTCCAGCCCCAGCATTTT. Amino acids: CASSLNEGFQPQHF.

This chain joins TRBV20-1 and TRBJ2-7; D is unresolved. The DNA end is more similar to TRBJ2-1, so the J call may be wrong. The CDR3 is 11 residues long. Germline V CDR1 and CDR2: DFQATT, SNEGSKA (reference sequence). The CDR3 region is CSVESSHEQFF. CDR3 DNA: TGCAGTGTAGAGAGTTCCCATGAGCAGTTCTTC.

In its sample, this clonotype was seen a few times. The rearrangement uses TRBV28 and TRBJ2-6; D gene ambiguous. CDR1 is MDHEN, CDR2 SYDVKM, per germline. Trimming took off 7 bases at V and 1 base at J, with 5 bases between the two ends. The CDR3 is 13 residues long. CDR3 in DNA: TGTGCCAGCATGGGATCTGGGGCCAACGTCCTGACTTTC. Protein sequence: CASMGSGANVLTF.